The rows below give T cell receptor beta chains drawn from one sample of a study of beta chain features in type 1 diabetes. Libraries were prepared by immunoSEQ multiplex PCR; TCRdb keeps only in-frame clonotypes and omits some of them. The table lists around 150,000 clones, around 8.4% of them singletons. Specimen: central memory CD4+ T cells from blood. Receptors originate from a woman aged 18 to 35 with type 1 diabetes. CDR3s include the opening cysteine and the closing phenylalanine or tryptophan. The D gene is left open where the match is weak. The size entry is marked missing in some rows and otherwise reads once, few, many or a size class.

v_call	clone_size	j_call	d_call	cdr3_nt	cdr3_aa
TRBV4-3	few	TRBJ1-2	NA	TGCGCCAGCAGCCAAGATACGGGTAGAGCCCTCTATGGCTACACCTTC	CASSQDTGRALYGYTF
TRBV2	NA	TRBJ1-2	NA	TGTGCCAGCAGTGAAGCCCGGGGAGATGGCTACACCTTC	CASSEARGDGYTF
TRBV11-2	few	TRBJ2-7	TRBD2	TGTGCCAGCAGCTTAGGGGCTAGCGGGGTCCACGAGCAGTACTTC	CASSLGASGVHEQYF
TRBV5-1	NA	TRBJ1-2	NA	TGCGCCAGCAGCTTGACACAGCCGGTTAACTATGGCTACACCTTC	CASSLTQPVNYGYTF
TRBV5-4	NA	TRBJ1-2	NA	TGTGCCAGCAGCCCCGACTTCATGTCTAACTATGGCTACACCTTC	CASSPDFMSNYGYTF
TRBV4-1	NA	TRBJ1-4	TRBD1	TGCGCCAGCAGCCAGTCCGGGACAGGTCAGGATGAAAAACTGTTTTTT	CASSQSGTGQDEKLFF
TRBV30	NA	TRBJ1-4	NA	TGTGCCTGGTGTCAGGCTGGGGAGGAAAAACTGTTTTTT	CAWCQAGEEKLFF
TRBV27	NA	TRBJ1-2	TRBD1	TGTGCCAGCACCCGGACAGGGGGATTCTATGGCTACACCTTC	CASTRTGGFYGYTF
TRBV30	NA	TRBJ2-2	NA	TGTGCCTGGAGCAGGCAGGCAACCGGGGAGCTGTTTTTT	CAWSRQATGELFF
TRBV30	few	TRBJ1-1	NA	TGTGCCTGGAGTATTAGCAGGGTTTGGGTAGGAGCTTTCTTT	CAWSISRVWVGAFF
TRBV28	NA	TRBJ2-7	TRBD2	TGTGCCAGCAGGTCGACCGGGACTAGCGGCCACGAGCAGTACTTC	CASRSTGTSGHEQYF
TRBV19	few	TRBJ2-1	TRBD1	TGTGCCAGTACCCGGGACAGCTCCTACAATGAGCAGTTCTTC	CASTRDSSYNEQFF
TRBV18	NA	TRBJ2-7	NA	TGTGCCAGCTCAATGGACAGTGAAGAGCAGTACTTC	CASSMDSEEQYF
TRBV2	NA	TRBJ2-7	TRBD1	TGTGCCAGCAGGGGACAGGGCTTCGAGCAGTACTTC	CASRGQGFEQYF
TRBV21-1	few	TRBJ2-7	NA	TGTGCCAGCAGCAAAGTCCTAGCGGAGCTTCGTGCGCAGTACTTC	CASSKVLAELRAQYF
TRBV19	NA	TRBJ1-2	TRBD1	TGTGCCAGAGATCCGGGACAGGGGATCACACCTAACTATGGCTACACCTTC	CARDPGQGITPNYGYTF
TRBV19	NA	TRBJ1-2	NA	TGTGCCAGTAACTACGCGGTAAGGTCGCACTATGGCTACACCTTC	CASNYAVRSHYGYTF
TRBV29-1	NA	TRBJ2-1	TRBD2	TGCAGCGTTGGGGGGATTAGCGGGGTCTACAATGAGCAGTTCTTC	CSVGGISGVYNEQFF
TRBV10-3	NA	TRBJ2-2	NA	TGTGCCATCAAACTGCCGAACACCGGGGAGCTGTTTTTT	CAIKLPNTGELFF
TRBV30	NA	TRBJ2-1	NA	TGTGCCTGGATCCCGGGCTACAATGAGCAGTTCTTC	CAWIPGYNEQFF
TRBV21-1	few	TRBJ2-3	NA	TGTGCCAGCAGCGGGGGCCCTCCACTCACAGATACGCAGTATTTT	CASSGGPPLTDTQYF
TRBV11-2	NA	TRBJ2-5	NA	TGTGCCAGCAGCTCACTACCGGGAAGTAGAGAAGAGACCCAGTACTTC	CASSSLPGSREETQYF
TRBV12-5	few	TRBJ1-5	NA	TGTGCTAGTGGTTTGGTACGAGAGGGCCAGCCCCAGCATTTT	CASGLVREGQPQHF
TRBV4-3	few	TRBJ1-2	NA	TGCGCCAGCAGCCAAGATGCAGGGGTTCTTGGCTACACCTTC	CASSQDAGVLGYTF
TRBV11-2	few	TRBJ1-1	NA	TGTGCCAGCAGCCGAGGCGCAGCCAACATGAACACTGAAGCTTTCTTT	CASSRGAANMNTEAFF
TRBV5-1	few	TRBJ2-5	NA	TGCGCCAGCAGCTCGCAAGAGACCCAGTACTTC	CASSSQETQYF
TRBV27	NA	TRBJ1-1	TRBD1	TGTGCCAGCAGTCGGGACAGGGACGGCACTGAAGCTTTCTTT	CASSRDRDGTEAFF
TRBV5-6	few	TRBJ2-1	NA	TGTGCCAGCAGCTTGCTCTCCCTAGCGCAAAATGAGCAGTTCTTC	CASSLLSLAQNEQFF
TRBV5-1	few	TRBJ1-2	TRBD1	TGCGCCAGCAGCTTAACAGGGGATCAGAACTATGGCTACACCTTC	CASSLTGDQNYGYTF
TRBV11-2	NA	TRBJ1-2	TRBD1	TGTGCCAGCAGCCTCCTGTGGGGGGGACAGGGAGGGGGCTACACCTTC	CASSLLWGGQGGGYTF
TRBV5-1	NA	TRBJ1-6	TRBD1	TGCGCCAGCAGCTTGGGGGTTCGATACAGGGGTAACAATTCACCCCTCCACTTT	CASSLGVRYRGNNSPLHF
TRBV30	NA	TRBJ2-3	TRBD2	TGTGCCTGGAGTGGTAGCGGGAGGCTCACAGATACGCAGTATTTT	CAWSGSGRLTDTQYF
TRBV5-6	few	TRBJ1-5	NA	TGTGCCAGCAGTTCGGGGGGATTCGGCAATCAGCCCCAGCATTTT	CASSSGGFGNQPQHF
TRBV2	NA	TRBJ1-6	NA	TGTGCCAGCAGTGAAATGCAGGTTTCACCCCTCCACTTT	CASSEMQVSPLHF
TRBV6-1	NA	TRBJ2-5	NA	TGTGCCACCTCACTGGAAGAGACCCAGTACTTC	CATSLEETQYF
TRBV9	few	TRBJ2-7	TRBD1	TGTGCCAGCAGCACGGGACAGGGGGAAAAGCAGTACTTC	CASSTGQGEKQYF